This TCR beta chain was obtained from a study of blood T cell repertoires in COVID-19. Assay used: immunoSEQ multiplex PCR; TCRdb lists only in-frame clones, some missing. Of about 190,000 clones listed, around 87% are singletons. The CDR3 consists of 16 residues. V dropped 0 bases and J dropped 9 bases, with 19 bases sitting between them. Germline assignment: CDR1 SGHNT and CDR2 YYREEE (reference sequence). The sequence was obtained from a man aged 50 to 60 with acute or convalescent COVID-19. This sequence joins TRBV5-4 and TRBJ2-1; D may be TRBD2 (5 bases). The material sequenced was peripheral blood. The CDR3 DNA follows: TGTGCCAGCAGCTTGGAGGCGGGCCCCCCCGTAGGTGAGCAGTTCTTC. It encodes CASSLEAGPPVGEQFF.